Presented here are 11 T cell receptor beta chains from one specimen sequenced in a study of T cells after yellow fever vaccination. Each CDR3 protein gets one entry after TCRdb re-called the 5' RACE reads with MiXCR. This sample has some 200,000 distinct CDR3 sequences; more than 9.5% occur once, and the top ten carry about 40%. The sequences come from CD8+ T cells sorted from PBMCs, collected 15 days after the yellow fever booster vaccination. The receptors here all came from a man aged 18-30 years who received the YFV17D yellow fever vaccine.

In its sample, this clonotype was seen a few times. This rearrangement joins TRBV7-9 to TRBJ1-4; D gene ambiguous. The CDR3 covers 14 residues. V was shortened by 4 bases and J by 8 bases, with 14 bases between the two germline ends. Looked up from germline, CDR1 is SEHNR and CDR2 is FQNEAQ (reference sequence). CDR3 amino acids: CASSSLRVDEKLFF. The CDR3 DNA reads TGTGCCAGCAGCTCCCTACGGGTGGACGAAAAACTGTTTTTT.

This clonotype occurred a few times. This chain joins TRBV7-9 and TRBJ2-5; 7 bases match TRBD1. V lost 2 bases and J lost 2; bases outside the gene matches: 14. CDR3 size: 18 residues. The germline CDR1 and CDR2 sequences are SEHNR and FQNEAQ (reference sequence). The CDR3 loop is CASSLPTGQQTLQETQYF. For the CDR3, the DNA is TGTGCCAGCAGCTTACCTACGGGACAGCAAACACTGCAAGAGACCCAGTACTTC.

This clonotype showed up just a few times. The chain joins TRBV6-2 or TRBV6-3 to TRBJ1-2; no reliable D call. The germline V and J ends were trimmed by 4 bases and 4 bases, with 13 bases remaining between them. The germline V gene encodes CDR1 MNHEY and CDR2 SVGEGT. The CDR3 is 14 residues long. In nucleotides, the CDR3 is TGTGCCAGCAGTTTGACGGGAGAGAGCTATGGCTACACCTTC. Translating it yields CASSLTGESYGYTF.

The chain has TRBV25-1 and TRBJ2-7, with 8 bases lining up with TRBD1. The germline V gene has CDR1 MGHDK and CDR2 SYGVNS. Trimming at V came to 2 bases and at J to 1 base, leaving 13 bases not matched to a gene. CDR3 size: 18 residues. The CDR3 nucleotides are TGTGCCAGCAGTGAAGAGGAGCCTCCGGGACAGGTATCCTACGAGCAGTACTTC. Its protein is CASSEEEPPGQVSYEQYF.

The chain employs TRBV19 and TRBJ2-1; D is possibly TRBD1 or TRBD2 (6 bases each). CDR3 length: 16 amino acids. The ends were cut back, 1 base at V and 5 bases at J, with 15 bases in the middle. Per germline, CDR1 LNHDA and CDR2 SQIVND (reference sequence). CDR3 sequence: CASSIVGGGPHNEQFF. The CDR3 DNA reads TGTGCCAGTAGTATAGTAGGAGGGGGACCTCACAATGAGCAGTTCTTC.

The gene calls are TRBV29-1 and TRBJ1-5, with 8 bases matching TRBD1. CDR1 and CDR2 from the germline V gene are SQVTM and ANQGSEA. The V segment lost 5 bases and the J segment 1 base; nucleotides outside the gene matches: 1. The CDR3 contains 13 residues. The CDR3 reads CSVQGASNQPQHF. CDR3 bases: TGCAGCGTTCAGGGGGCGAGCAATCAGCCCCAGCATTTT.

The rearrangement joins TRBV6-5 to TRBJ2-3, with TRBD2 matching over 8 bases. J was trimmed by 4 bases and V by 8 bases; bases with no gene match: 8. Germline V gives CDR1 MNHEY, CDR2 SVGAGI. The CDR3 is 14 amino acids. CDR3 in amino acids: CASHPGGIADTQYF. For the CDR3, the DNA is TGTGCCAGCCACCCGGGGGGGATAGCAGATACGCAGTATTTT.

This clonotype showed up many times. The chain joins TRBV5-1 to TRBJ2-7; no clear D. The germline gives CDR1 SGHRS, CDR2 YFSETQ. The length of the CDR3 is 16 residues. Trimming took 1 base from V and 2 from J, leaving 16 bases between them. DNA for the CDR3: TGCGCCAGCAGCTTGTCGTCATTCGGCGAAGCCTACGAGCAGTACGTC. Encoded protein: CASSLSSFGEAYEQYV.

V gene TRBV19 combines with J gene TRBJ2-3, with D tentatively TRBD1 or TRBD2 (6 bases each). Trimming left V 5 bases short and J 4 bases short, with 13 bases between. This CDR3 region has 14 residues. The germline V gene has CDR1 LNHDA and CDR2 SQIVND (reference sequence). This chain's CDR3 is CASSPGEDADTQYF. CDR3 bases: TGTGCCAGTAGTCCAGGGGAGGACGCAGATACGCAGTATTTT.

This clonotype was seen at least ten times. This chain connects TRBV27 to TRBJ2-3; 7 bases are shared with TRBD2. The germline V gene encodes CDR1 MNHEY and CDR2 SMNVEV (reference sequence). With 6 bases clipped from V and 2 bases from J, the junction kept 5 bases outside the gene matches. The CDR3 is made up of 14 amino acids. This CDR3 reads CASSRGTNTDTQYF. CDR3 nucleotides: TGTGCCAGCAGCCGGGGGACTAACACAGATACGCAGTATTTT.

This clonotype occurred a few times. CDR3 nucleotide sequence: TGTGCCAGCAGTTTAAGGAGGGGAGTCCTAGCCAAAAACATTCAGTACTTC. Its translation: CASSLRRGVLAKNIQYF. The rearrangement joins TRBV12-3 or TRBV12-4 to TRBJ2-4; tentatively, D is TRBD2 (6 bases). V shed 2 bases and J shed 0 bases, with 14 bases lying between them. The CDR3 contains 17 residues.